This T cell receptor beta chain was identified during a study of blood T cell repertoires in COVID-19. Study overall: The United States, Italy and Spain supplied acute and convalescent COVID-19 samples.

Germline V gene sequence: CDR1 MNHEY, CDR2 SVGEGT. The CDR3 is made up of 14 amino acids. V gave up 0 bases and J gave up 6 bases; unmatched junction bases: 1. Methods used by the authors: The assay estimated nucleated cells by amplifying reference gene primers. Data came from immunoSEQ multiplex PCR; TCRdb stores just in-frame clones and leaves some out. V and J calls and clone size come straight from that table; D and trimming were deduced from the DNA. This table has about 77,000 clones, about 80% appearing once. Sequencing was performed on peripheral blood. V usage is TRBV6-2 or TRBV6-3 and J usage is TRBJ2-7, with 11 positions matching TRBD1. This sequence was found in a woman aged 70-85 years with acute or convalescent COVID-19. The CDR3 nucleotides read TGTGCCAGCAGTTACTCGGACAGGGGGCTCGAGCAGTACTTC. This translates into CASSYSDRGLEQYF.